These 16 T cell receptor beta chains share one sample of origin, sequenced in a study of spatial heterogeneity in lung cancer. The time point: sample taken at primary tumor resection. One entry per CDR3 protein results from TCRdb running MiXCR on the 5' RACE reads. The sample has about 14,000 distinct CDR3 sequences, over 3.5% seen once. Their antigens remain unidentified. Study observations and caveats: Tumors with more nonsynonymous mutations had more expanded intratumoral alpha and beta TCRs.

Sequenced here: lung tumor tissue, sampled at surgery. The origin of the receptors is a female donor with early-stage non-small cell lung cancer.

In its sample, this clonotype is medium-sized. The chain recombines TRBV20-1 with TRBJ1-3; D is ambiguous. Trimming stripped 3 bases from V and 3 bases from J, with 9 bases between. The CDR3 contains 13 residues. Per germline, CDR1 DFQATT and CDR2 SNEGSKA (reference sequence). The CDR3 DNA reads as TGCAGTGCTAGGACCCAGAATGGAAACACCATATATTTT. It specifies CSARTQNGNTIYF.

This clonotype came up many times. The chain recombines TRBV19 with TRBJ1-2; D not certain. Between the trimmed V and J ends, which lost 7 bases and 6 bases, there was a span of 18 bases. This CDR3 is 14 amino acids long. Germline V lookup: CDR1 LNHDA, CDR2 SQIVND (reference sequence). This CDR3 is CASKSLIYHHGYTF. The CDR3 bases are TGTGCCAGTAAATCCCTAATTTATCATCATGGCTACACCTTC.

This clonotype appeared many times. The rearrangement uses TRBV12-3 or TRBV12-4 and TRBJ1-2, with D possibly being TRBD1 (6 bases). There are 12 residues in the CDR3. V lost 5 bases and J 7 bases, leaving 11 bases between the germline ends. CDR3 protein: CASSPDRSGYTF. Here the CDR3 DNA reads TGTGCCAGCAGTCCCGACAGGTCTGGCTACACCTTC.

This clonotype was observed many times. The chain links TRBV5-1 to TRBJ2-7; TRBD2 agrees at 7 bases. Germline V gene sequence: CDR1 SGHRS, CDR2 YFSETQ. The CDR3 consists of 16 residues. With 2 bases clipped from V and 0 bases from J, the junction kept 8 bases outside the gene matches. CDR3 region: CASSFGAGKSSYEQYF. For the CDR3, the DNA is TGCGCCAGCAGCTTTGGAGCGGGGAAAAGCTCCTACGAGCAGTACTTC.

In its sample, this clonotype was seen many times. The V call is TRBV10-3, the J call TRBJ1-2, with 12 bases fitting TRBD1. The germline gives CDR1 ENHRY, CDR2 SYGVKD. The CDR3 sequence is 15 residues long. Germline trimming cut 5 bases from V and 6 bases from J; bases unmatched to any gene: 7. CDR3 sequence: CAISPGTGGLHGYTF. CDR3 coding DNA: TGTGCCATCAGTCCCGGGACAGGGGGCTTGCATGGCTACACCTTC.

This clonotype has ten or more counts. The chain joins TRBV27 to TRBJ2-3; 8 bases agree with TRBD2. The CDR3 spans 14 residues. Germline V gene lookup returns CDR1 MNHEY and CDR2 SMNVEV (reference sequence). Germline trimming cut 3 bases from V and 5 bases from J; bases unmatched to any gene: 4. The CDR3 sequence is CASSFSGVRDTQYF. DNA of the CDR3: TGTGCCAGCAGTTTTAGCGGGGTACGAGATACGCAGTATTTT.

In this sample, this clonotype turned up many times. The rearrangement joins TRBV20-1 to TRBJ1-5; D unclear. Trimming cost V 4 bases and J 6 bases, with 16 bases left between them. The CDR3 has 14 amino acids. CDR1 and CDR2 (germline): DFQATT, SNEGSKA (reference sequence). The CDR3 here is CSATTSPSGQPQHF. For the CDR3, the DNA is TGCAGTGCTACCACAAGCCCGAGTGGTCAGCCCCAGCATTTT.

At least ten counts were recorded for this clonotype. The V call is TRBV7-9, the J call TRBJ1-2; 7 bases map to TRBD1. Trimming cost V 2 bases and J 8 bases; bases outside gene matches: 8. The CDR3 runs to 14 residues. In germline, CDR1 is SEHNR, CDR2 FQNEAQ (reference sequence). CDR3 sequence: CASSLWTGSLGYTF. Here the CDR3 DNA reads TGTGCCAGCAGCTTATGGACAGGATCGCTCGGCTACACCTTC.

This clonotype was picked up many times. This chain uses TRBV12-3 or TRBV12-4 with TRBJ2-6, with 8 nucleotides matching TRBD1. V shed 3 bases, J shed 0 bases, and the junction held 7 bases outside the gene matches. The CDR3 spans 18 residues. CDR3 DNA sequence: TGTGCCAGCAGTTTGGGTGCAGGGGGCCACTCTGGGGCCAACGTCCTGACTTTC. Translated, it gives CASSLGAGGHSGANVLTF.

Sample share makes this clonotype medium-sized (0.01 to 0.1%). The chain joins TRBV20-1 to TRBJ1-1; D unclear. The CDR3 covers 14 residues. V lost 2 bases to trimming and J lost 0 bases, with 10 bases between them. Germline assignment: CDR1 DFQATT and CDR2 SNEGSKA (reference sequence). In nucleotides, the CDR3 is TGCAGTGCTAGATCGGTCTACATGAACACTGAAGCTTTCTTT. Translated, it gives CSARSVYMNTEAFF.

This clonotype was counted at least ten times. The chain carries TRBV20-1 and TRBJ1-2; D unclear. V was shortened by 0 bases and J by 5 bases, with 13 bases between the two germline ends. Germline-derived CDR1 and CDR2 are DFQATT and SNEGSKA (reference sequence). This CDR3 is 14 amino acids long. For the CDR3, the DNA is TGCAGTGCTAGAGATTCGACCCGATTATATGGCTACACCTTC. Translated: CSARDSTRLYGYTF.

The sample holds many counts of this clonotype. This chain connects TRBV3-1 to TRBJ1-1; D may be TRBD1 (6 bases). This CDR3 has 15 amino acids. Deletions cut 1 base from V and 2 bases from J, with 11 bases between. CDR1 is LGHDT, CDR2 YNNKEL, per germline (reference sequence). The CDR3 reads CASSQVATGNTEAFF. The CDR3 region has the DNA TGTGCCAGCAGCCAAGTGGCGACAGGCAACACTGAAGCTTTCTTT.

In its sample, this clonotype was seen many times. The V and J genes are TRBV29-1 and TRBJ2-3, with 8 positions matching TRBD1. The CDR3 length is 17 residues. The V gene end was trimmed by 4 bases and the J gene end by 0 bases; junction bases not matched to a gene: 12. Per germline, CDR1 SQVTM and CDR2 ANQGSEA. The CDR3: CSVGRDRGRRSTDTQYF. The CDR3 DNA sequence: TGCAGCGTTGGAAGAGACAGGGGACGAAGGAGCACAGATACGCAGTATTTT.

This clonotype was detected ten times or more. The V and J genes are TRBV5-4 and TRBJ1-4; 7 bases align to TRBD1. The J segment lost 0 bases and the V segment lost 3 bases, leaving 8 bases of the junction unmatched. The CDR3 runs 17 residues. Germline CDR1 SGHNT, CDR2 YYREEE (reference sequence). CDR3 residues: CASSSRQGKTTNEKLFF. The CDR3 region has the DNA TGTGCCAGCAGCTCCCGACAGGGAAAAACAACTAATGAAAAACTGTTTTTT.

There are many counts of this clonotype. This chain links TRBV15 with TRBJ2-1; D ambiguous. Germline CDR1 LNHNV, CDR2 YYDKDF (reference sequence). The V and J ends lost 0 bases and 3 bases respectively, with 9 bases between them. CDR3 length: 15 amino acids. As DNA, the CDR3 is TGTGCCACCAGCAGAGATCTCCTAAACTACAATGAGCAGTTCTTC. Residues: CATSRDLLNYNEQFF.

With regard to this clonotype: A junction boundary mismatches the germline segment, possibly from a read error. The gene calls are TRBV7-2 and TRBJ2-5; a possible D gene is TRBD1 (5 bases). Germline CDR1 reads SGHTA; CDR2 reads FQGNSA. The CDR3 length is 14 residues. CDR3 DNA sequence: TGTGTCAGCAGCTTAGGGGCGGTCCAAGAGACCCGGTACTTC. Encoded protein: CVSSLGAVQETRYF.